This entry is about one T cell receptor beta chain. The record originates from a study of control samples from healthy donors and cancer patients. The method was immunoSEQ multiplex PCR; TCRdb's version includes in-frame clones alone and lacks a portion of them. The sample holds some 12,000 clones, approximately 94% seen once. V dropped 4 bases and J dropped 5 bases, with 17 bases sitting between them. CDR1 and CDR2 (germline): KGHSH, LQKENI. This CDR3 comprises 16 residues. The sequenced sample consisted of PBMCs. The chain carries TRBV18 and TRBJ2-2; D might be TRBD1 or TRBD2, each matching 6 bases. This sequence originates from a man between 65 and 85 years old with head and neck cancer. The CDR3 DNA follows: TGTGCCAGCTCACAGCAACAGGGAGGTCGGACCGGGGAGCTGTTTTTT. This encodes CASSQQQGGRTGELFF. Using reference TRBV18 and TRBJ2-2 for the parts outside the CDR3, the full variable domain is NAGVMQNPRHLVRRRGQEARLRCSPMKGHSHVYWYRQLPEEGLKFMVYLQKENIIDESGMPKERFSAEFPKEGPSILRIQQVVRGDSAAYFCASSQQQGGRTGELFFGEGSRLTVL.